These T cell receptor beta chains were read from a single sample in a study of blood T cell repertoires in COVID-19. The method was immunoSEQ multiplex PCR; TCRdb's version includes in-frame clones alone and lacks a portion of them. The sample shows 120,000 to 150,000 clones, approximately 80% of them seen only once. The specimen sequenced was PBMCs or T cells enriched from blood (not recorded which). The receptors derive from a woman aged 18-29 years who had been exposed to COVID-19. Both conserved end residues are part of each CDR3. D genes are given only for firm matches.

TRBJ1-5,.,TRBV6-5,CASSYSVYSNQPQHF
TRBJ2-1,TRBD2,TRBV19,CASSIRVRLAGKNEQFF
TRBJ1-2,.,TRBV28,CASQGINYGYTF
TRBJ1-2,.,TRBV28,CASRAWMGEHYGYTF
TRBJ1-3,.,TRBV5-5,CASSDVRVRSGNTIYF
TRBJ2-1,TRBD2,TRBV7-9,CASSPPPNSGRSYNEQFF
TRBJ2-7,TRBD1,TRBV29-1,CSGASGQGSEQYF
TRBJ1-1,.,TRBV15,CATSRDRTGQNTEAFF
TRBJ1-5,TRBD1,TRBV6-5,CASRQTGGGQPQHF
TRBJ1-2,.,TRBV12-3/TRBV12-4,CASSFAESGYTF
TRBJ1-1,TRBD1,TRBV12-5,CASGLEQGTEAFF
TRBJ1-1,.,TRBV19,CASSRGLSTEAFF
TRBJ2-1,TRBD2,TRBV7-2,CASSLPLTGGSYNEQFF
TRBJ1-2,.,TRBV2,CASSVVQALGYTF
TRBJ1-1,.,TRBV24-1,CATSDLRGEAFF
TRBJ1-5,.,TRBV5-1,CASSLGGHQPQHF
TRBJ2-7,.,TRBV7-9,CASSLSLHEQYF
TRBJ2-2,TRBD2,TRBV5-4,CASSHVRETGELFF
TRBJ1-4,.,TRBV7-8,CASSPRGDRANGEKLFF
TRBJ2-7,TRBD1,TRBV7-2,CASSEGWDRLYEQYF
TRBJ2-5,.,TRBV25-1,CASTTGGKETQYF
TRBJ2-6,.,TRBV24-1,CATSHSGTGANVLTF
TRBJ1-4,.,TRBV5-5,CASSFDEKLFF
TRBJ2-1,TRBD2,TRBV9,CASSVGGTSGPNEQFF
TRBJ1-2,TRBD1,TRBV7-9,CASSHGQGAPLDGYTF
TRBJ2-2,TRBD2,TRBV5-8,CASSPSGNTGTGELFF
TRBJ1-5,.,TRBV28,CAVRRVSNQPQHF
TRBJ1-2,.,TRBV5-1,CASSLQDLDSENGYTF
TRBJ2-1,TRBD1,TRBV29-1,CSAQRQGSLRGNEQFF
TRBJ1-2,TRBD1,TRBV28,CASSLSPRQGSGYTF
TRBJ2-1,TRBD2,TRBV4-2,CASSQGPGRASEQFF
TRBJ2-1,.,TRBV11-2,CASSLRWSGSSSYNEQFF
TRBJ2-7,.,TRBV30,CAWSANSRKQYF
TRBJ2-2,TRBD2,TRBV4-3,CASSQVTSGTGELFF
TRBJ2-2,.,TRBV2,CASSEALLQTNTGELFF
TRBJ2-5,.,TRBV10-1,CASSESLGAETQYF
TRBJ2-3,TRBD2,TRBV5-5,CASSGTTTDTQYF
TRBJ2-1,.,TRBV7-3,CASSLRRGDSYNEQFF
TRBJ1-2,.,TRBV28,CASSVTKANYGYTF
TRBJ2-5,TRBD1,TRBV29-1,CTGGVRETQYF
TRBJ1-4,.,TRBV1,CTSSQDPRAGGVCGLFF
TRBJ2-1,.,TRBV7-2,CASSTDSGSYNEQFF
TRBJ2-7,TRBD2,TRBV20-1,CSASLPAGGKTYEQYF
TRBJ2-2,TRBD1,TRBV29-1,CSVEKRWGTGGASGELFF
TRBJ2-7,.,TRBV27,CASSLWGPHSYEQYF
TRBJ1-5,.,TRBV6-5,CASSYSPGGPQHF
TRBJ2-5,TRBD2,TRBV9,CASSVEVAGGQETQYF
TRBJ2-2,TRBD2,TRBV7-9,CASRGTSESETGELFF
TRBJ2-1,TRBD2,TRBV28,CASRWTSGRAGVYNEQFF
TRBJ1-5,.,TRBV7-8,CASSSGGTGHNSNQPQHF
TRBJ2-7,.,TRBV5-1,CASALGGGPSGEQYF
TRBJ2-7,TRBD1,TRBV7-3,CASSFTGTGSNYEQYF
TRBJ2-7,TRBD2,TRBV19,CASSKTSGNPYEQYF
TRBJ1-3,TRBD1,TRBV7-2,CASSQQPGQGFAGNTIYF
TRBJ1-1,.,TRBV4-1,CASSPTTREAFF